The rows below give T cell receptor beta chains drawn from one sample of a study of T-cell reconstitution after alpha-beta-depleted transplantation in children. TCRdb used MiXCR to reprocess the PCR reads, holding one entry per CDR3 protein. This table has over 45,000 distinct CDR3 sequences, about 40% appearing once. Source: PBMCs, mostly from graft donor cells, taken 360 days after TCRalphabeta/CD19-depleted stem cell transplant. These receptors all stem from a male patient between 10 and 17 years old who had a stem cell transplant for acute lymphoblastic leukemia, so the T cells may come from the graft donor. Each CDR3 is given with its conserved first and last residue. A D gene is named only where the DNA matches it firmly. Expanded clones are given a class, and other clones once, few, many or no size at all.

D,J,size,V,CDR3,DNA
TRBD1,TRBJ2-7,few,TRBV20-1,CSARGGQGAYEQYF,TGCAGTGCTAGAGGGGGACAGGGGGCCTACGAGCAGTACTTC
NA,TRBJ2-7,few,TRBV9,CASSVGGGGHEQYF,TGTGCCAGCAGCGTAGGTGGAGGAGGCCACGAGCAGTACTTC
NA,TRBJ2-5,few,TRBV7-9,CASSFGELHTQYF,TGTGCCAGCAGCTTCGGGGAGCTGCACACCCAGTACTTC
TRBD2,TRBJ2-7,few,TRBV20-1,CSARGLAGVVRYEQYF,TGCAGTGCCCGTGGGCTAGCGGGAGTCGTGAGGTACGAGCAGTACTTC
TRBD1,TRBJ2-1,many,TRBV6-4,CASGTGGYNEQFF,TGTGCCAGCGGTACAGGGGGTTACAATGAGCAGTTCTTC
TRBD1,TRBJ2-1,few,TRBV27,CASSSPGTGRNEQFF,TGTGCCAGCAGTTCCCCTGGGACAGGGCGCAATGAGCAGTTCTTC
NA,TRBJ2-7,few,TRBV29-1,CSVVQGRGEQYF,TGCAGCGTTGTGCAAGGAAGAGGCGAGCAGTACTTC
NA,TRBJ2-7,NA,TRBV6-2/TRBV6-3,CASSPAPYEQYF,TGTGCCAGCAGTCCTGCACCCTACGAGCAGTACTTC
TRBD2,TRBJ2-1,NA,TRBV15,CATSRGRASGDSYNEQFF,TGTGCCACCAGCAGAGGGAGGGCTAGCGGGGACTCCTACAATGAGCAGTTCTTC
TRBD2,TRBJ2-1,NA,TRBV20-1,CSARVQRALAGGWCYNEQFF,TGCAGTGCTAGAGTCCAAAGGGCGCTAGCGGGAGGATGGTGCTACAATGAGCAGTTCTTC
NA,TRBJ1-5,NA,TRBV29-1,CSVVDRGNQPQHF,TGCAGCGTTGTCGATCGGGGCAATCAGCCCCAGCATTTT
NA,TRBJ1-1,once,TRBV20-1,CSARDGGQNTEAFF,TGCAGTGCTAGAGATGGAGGGCAGAACACTGAAGCTTTCTTT
TRBD1,TRBJ2-2,once,TRBV5-5,CASSDRQGPGELFF,TGTGCCAGCAGCGACCGACAGGGCCCCGGGGAGCTGTTTTTT
TRBD1,TRBJ2-3,NA,TRBV10-3,CAISQKGQGVTDTQYF,TGTGCCATCAGCCAGAAGGGACAGGGAGTGACAGATACGCAGTATTTT
TRBD2,TRBJ2-1,few,TRBV27,CASSSIAGGSYNEQFF,TGTGCCAGCAGTAGTATAGCGGGGGGCTCCTACAATGAGCAGTTCTTC
NA,TRBJ2-2,few,TRBV29-1,CSVGGLSHTGELFF,TGCAGCGTTGGGGGTTTAAGTCACACCGGGGAGCTGTTTTTT
NA,TRBJ2-1,NA,TRBV9,CASSVAGVSYNEQFF,TGTGCCAGCAGCGTAGCGGGGGTCTCCTACAATGAGCAGTTCTTC
TRBD1,TRBJ2-1,NA,TRBV7-2,CASSTDRGGFNEQFF,TGTGCCAGCAGCACGGACAGGGGGGGGTTCAATGAGCAGTTCTTC
TRBD1,TRBJ2-3,NA,TRBV20-1,CSASRGRECF,TGCAGTGCTAGTAGGGGGCGCGAATGTTTT
NA,TRBJ2-7,few,TRBV29-1,CSVEAGVYSYEQYF,TGCAGCGTTGAAGCCGGGGTCTACTCCTACGAGCAGTACTTC
TRBD2,TRBJ2-7,many,TRBV27,CASSFRLAGLNEQYF,TGTGCCAGCAGTTTCCGGCTAGCGGGACTCAACGAGCAGTACTTC
NA,TRBJ1-4,NA,TRBV9,CASSPRGGVNEKLFF,TGTGCCAGCAGCCCCAGAGGGGGGGTTAATGAAAAACTGTTTTTT
NA,TRBJ2-1,NA,TRBV20-1,CSAIFLLANNEQFF,TGCAGTGCTATCTTCCTTCTAGCGAACAATGAGCAGTTCTTC
NA,TRBJ2-2,few,TRBV5-1,CASSLEGDTGELFF,TGCGCCAGCAGCTTGGAGGGGGACACCGGGGAGCTGTTTTTT
NA,TRBJ1-1,NA,TRBV7-9,CASSLLAMNTEAFF,TGTGCCAGCAGCCTCCTAGCCATGAACACTGAAGCTTTCTTT
NA,TRBJ1-1,NA,TRBV28,CASSLTGITEAFF,TGTGCCAGCAGTCTCACAGGGATCACTGAAGCTTTCTTT
NA,TRBJ2-1,NA,TRBV10-3,CAISATNEQFF,TGTGCCATATCCGCTACCAATGAGCAGTTCTTC
NA,TRBJ2-1,NA,TRBV7-6,CASSLASPGEHNEQFF,TGTGCCAGCAGCTTAGCTAGTCCGGGGGAACACAATGAGCAGTTCTTC
TRBD1,TRBJ1-1,few,TRBV20-1,CSASRPGGEAFF,TGCAGTGCTAGTCGGCCAGGGGGTGAGGCTTTCTTT
NA,TRBJ1-3,few,TRBV12-3/TRBV12-4,CASSHRVGNTIYF,TGTGCCAGCAGCCACAGGGTTGGGAACACCATATATTTT
TRBD2,TRBJ2-3,NA,TRBV9,CASSDGTSGFTDTQYF,TGTGCCAGCAGCGACGGGACTAGCGGTTTCACAGATACGCAGTATTTT
NA,TRBJ1-1,few,TRBV14,CATRGPGPEAFF,TGTGCCACCAGGGGACCCGGACCTGAAGCTTTCTTT
TRBD1,TRBJ2-2,few,TRBV5-4,CASSLETGTTGELFF,TGTGCCAGCAGCTTAGAGACAGGGACGACCGGGGAGCTGTTTTTT
NA,TRBJ2-7,NA,TRBV9,CASSPRGLYEQYF,TGTGCCAGCAGCCCCAGGGGACTCTACGAGCAGTACTTC
NA,TRBJ2-7,NA,TRBV5-5,CASSLRQGGDEQYF,TGTGCCAGCAGCTTGAGGCAGGGAGGTGACGAGCAGTACTTC
TRBD2,TRBJ2-5,NA,TRBV12-3/TRBV12-4,CASSLPEGGRETQYF,TGTGCCAGCAGTTTGCCAGAGGGAGGGAGGGAGACCCAGTACTTC
NA,TRBJ2-7,NA,TRBV5-1,CASSLDTSYEQYF,TGCGCCAGCAGCTTAGACACTTCCTACGAGCAGTACTTC
TRBD2,TRBJ2-3,few,TRBV11-1,CASSLNLGAGADTDTQYF,TGTGCCAGCAGCCTTAACCTTGGAGCGGGGGCCGACACAGATACGCAGTATTTT
TRBD2,TRBJ2-5,NA,TRBV5-1,CASTFSAGGPLETQYF,TGCGCCAGCACCTTTTCAGCGGGAGGGCCGTTGGAGACCCAGTACTTC
TRBD1,TRBJ2-7,NA,TRBV28,CASTPQGSYEQYF,TGTGCCAGCACCCCACAGGGGAGCTACGAGCAGTACTTC
NA,TRBJ2-2,NA,TRBV7-8,CASSFYNTGELFF,TGTGCCAGCAGCTTCTATAACACCGGGGAGCTGTTTTTT
NA,TRBJ1-5,once,TRBV20-1,CSASRGRGDQPQHF,TGCAGTGCTAGTAGGGGTCGGGGGGATCAGCCCCAGCATTTT
TRBD2,TRBJ2-1,NA,TRBV6-2/TRBV6-3,CASSRSSGGGGNEQFF,TGTGCCAGCAGCCGTTCTAGCGGGGGGGGCGGAAATGAGCAGTTCTTC
NA,TRBJ2-1,NA,TRBV10-3,CAIGTVSAGGNEQFF,TGTGCCATCGGCACGGTTAGCGCAGGGGGGAATGAGCAGTTCTTC
NA,TRBJ2-7,NA,TRBV7-7,CKTLRVQYF,TGTAAGACACTCAGGGTGCAGTACTTC
TRBD2,TRBJ2-5,NA,TRBV5-1,CASSFPGLAGLETQYF,TGCGCCAGCAGCTTTCCGGGACTAGCGGGGTTGGAGACCCAGTACTTC
TRBD2,TRBJ2-7,many,TRBV9,CASSVSARWASGTYEQYF,TGTGCCAGCAGCGTATCGGCCCGGTGGGCTAGCGGCACCTACGAGCAGTACTTC
NA,TRBJ2-5,NA,TRBV7-9,CASSPSRLLSPETQYF,TGTGCCAGCAGCCCATCTAGGCTCCTAAGCCCCGAGACCCAGTACTTC
NA,TRBJ2-2,NA,TRBV2,CASTRVGSTGELFF,TGTGCCAGCACCCGGGTCGGGAGCACCGGGGAGCTGTTTTTT